The 15 T cell receptor beta chains in this list originate from one sample, sequenced in a study of shared clonotypes between healthy human individuals (dated by TCRdb to about 2020). The method behind the library was the immunoSEQ multiplex PCR assay. The table comes from immuneACCESS by way of TCRdb, which keeps in-frame sequences with V and J called. Part of the clones is missing from these tables; in studies checked, under half for an unresolved V gene and the rest for unknown reasons. This sample lists 2 million or so clones; 85% to 95% were detected once. 0.1% to 0.15% of the sample is in the top ten clones. The sample taken for sequencing was naive CD4+ T cells sorted from blood. What the cell subset or site label conveys for this sample: CD45RA+ positively selected. These receptors were obtained from a man aged 18 to 29 in good health.

This chain uses TRBV4-3 with TRBJ2-3, with 11 bases lining up with TRBD2. V was pared by 4 bases and J by 4 bases, with 13 bases of the junction left unmatched. The CDR3 covers 18 residues. The germline gives CDR1 LGHNA, CDR2 YSLEER. CDR3 sequence (DNA): TGCGCCAGCAGCCGGGATGCCGGGACTAGCGGCAAACCAGATACGCAGTATTTT. The encoded protein is CASSRDAGTSGKPDTQYF.

The V gene is TRBV2, the J gene TRBJ1-1; weak D call: TRBD1 (6 bases). CDR3 length: 14 amino acids. The ends were cut back, 6 bases at V and 1 base at J, with 12 bases in the middle. Germline CDR1 is SNHLY and CDR2 is FYNNEI. CDR3 loop: CASSSQGQNTEAFF. In DNA, the CDR3 is TGTGCCAGCAGCAGCCAGGGACAGAACACTGAAGCTTTCTTT.

V and J are TRBV6-6 and TRBJ1-3; TRBD1 agrees at 7 bases. Germline CDR1 reads MNHNY; CDR2 reads SVGAGI (reference sequence). Germline trimming cut 7 bases from V and 3 bases from J; bases unmatched to any gene: 3. The CDR3 totals 13 residues. DNA of the CDR3: TGTGCCAGCATAAGGGGGCTTGGAAACACCATATATTTT. This sequence encodes CASIRGLGNTIYF.

In its sample, this clone was seen once. The chain has TRBV28 and TRBJ1-5, with 10 bases aligning to TRBD1. The V and J ends lost 6 bases and 5 bases, in that order; junction bases with no gene match: 10. The CDR3 is made up of 16 amino acids. Germline values: CDR1 MDHEN, CDR2 SYDVKM. CDR3 protein: CASSMTGGEIDQPQHF. The CDR3 DNA reads TGTGCCAGCAGCATGACAGGGGGCGAGATTGATCAGCCCCAGCATTTT. Supplemented by reference TRBV28 and TRBJ1-5, the full variable domain reads DVKVTQSSRYLVKRTGEKVFLECVQDMDHENMFWYRQDPGLGLRLIYFSYDVKMKEKGDIPEGYSVSREKKERFSLILESASTNQTSMYLCASSMTGGEIDQPQHFGDGTRLSIL.

This chain connects TRBV5-1 to TRBJ2-7, with a possible D match to TRBD1 (6 bases). Trimming stripped 0 bases from V and 6 bases from J, with 13 bases between. CDR1 SGHRS and CDR2 YFSETQ come from the germline V gene. The CDR3 consists of 14 residues. CDR3 bases: TGCGCCAGCAGCTTGGGGCGGACAGCCTCCGAGCAGTACTTC. Its translation: CASSLGRTASEQYF.

This clone was seen just once. V gene TRBV27 combines with J gene TRBJ2-2, with TRBD1 matching 10 bases. The V gene end was trimmed by 7 bases and the J gene end by 4 bases; junction bases not matched to a gene: 6. The CDR3 is 15 residues long. From germline, CDR1 is MNHEY and CDR2 SMNVEV (reference sequence). The CDR3 DNA reads as TGTGCCAGCACCTCAGGGACAGGGGTCACCGGGGAGCTGTTTTTT. Protein sequence: CASTSGTGVTGELFF.

This clone occurred once. This rearrangement joins TRBV6-1 to TRBJ2-1; D not resolved. The CDR3 loop spans 15 amino acids. V gave up 2 bases and J gave up 0 bases, with 8 bases separating them. Looked up from germline, CDR1 is MNHNS and CDR2 is SASEGT. Here the CDR3 DNA reads TGTGCCAGCAGTGAAACTATTAGCTCCTACAATGAGCAGTTCTTC. This sequence encodes CASSETISSYNEQFF.

This rearrangement joins TRBV5-6 to TRBJ2-1, with 13 nucleotides matching TRBD2. The J segment lost 7 bases and the V segment lost 4 bases, leaving 8 bases of the junction unmatched. The length of the CDR3 is 16 residues. Germline V gene lookup returns CDR1 SGHDT and CDR2 YYEEEE. Here the CDR3 DNA reads TGTGCCAGCAGCCCGGCAGGACTAGCGGGAGAGAATGAGCAGTTCTTC. Translated: CASSPAGLAGENEQFF.

This clone was seen only once. This chain uses TRBV7-2 with TRBJ2-2; the D is unclear. Germline V gene lookup returns CDR1 SGHTA and CDR2 FQGNSA. V was cut by 5 bases and J by 1 base, with 5 bases left in between. CDR3 length: 13 amino acids. The CDR3 is CASSRRNTGELFF. DNA of the CDR3: TGTGCCAGCAGCCGGAGGAACACCGGGGAGCTGTTTTTT.

The chain recombines TRBV4-3 with TRBJ2-2, with D perhaps assigned TRBD1 or TRBD2 (5 bases each). Germline assignment: CDR1 LGHNA and CDR2 YSLEER. The CDR3 has 14 amino acids. V gave up 3 bases and J gave up 4 bases, with 9 bases separating them. Here the CDR3 reads CASSHPGSTGELFF. For the CDR3, the DNA is TGCGCCAGCAGCCACCCAGGGAGCACCGGGGAGCTGTTTTTT.

V gene TRBV6-5 combines with J gene TRBJ1-6; D ambiguous. The CDR3 consists of 14 residues. The germline V gene has CDR1 MNHEY and CDR2 SVGAGI. The germline V and J ends were trimmed by 0 bases and 7 bases, with 7 bases remaining between them. The CDR3 DNA follows: TGTGCCAGCAGTTACTCGGAAGGCAATTCACCCCTCCACTTT. Protein product: CASSYSEGNSPLHF.

The chain uses TRBV19 and TRBJ1-5; D uncertain. Trimming took off 8 bases at V and 2 bases at J, with 7 bases between the two ends. This CDR3 contains 12 residues. Germline values: CDR1 LNHDA, CDR2 SQIVND (reference sequence). The CDR3 sequence is CASRFGNQPQHF. In nucleotides, the CDR3 is TGTGCCAGTCGTTTTGGCAATCAGCCCCAGCATTTT.

The gene calls are TRBV7-2 and TRBJ2-7; D not resolved. The CDR3 spans 13 residues. Trimming took off 4 bases at V and 1 base at J, with 8 bases between the two ends. Germline V gene lookup returns CDR1 SGHTA and CDR2 FQGNSA. CDR3 nucleotides: TGTGCCAGCAGCTCCTGGGGTTCCTACGAGCAGTACTTC. The encoded protein is CASSSWGSYEQYF.

The V and J genes are TRBV7-9 and TRBJ2-5; 9 bases fit TRBD2. The germline V gene has CDR1 SEHNR and CDR2 FQNEAQ (reference sequence). After removal of 4 bases from V and 5 bases from J, the junction contained 8 bases not matched to a gene. This CDR3 is 15 amino acids long. Here the CDR3 reads CASSWPGTSLETQYF. The CDR3 DNA reads TGTGCCAGCAGCTGGCCCGGGACTAGCCTGGAGACCCAGTACTTC.

The chain employs TRBV7-9 and TRBJ2-1, with TRBD2 matching 7 bases. CDR1 is SEHNR, CDR2 FQNEAQ, per germline (reference sequence). V gave up 11 bases and J gave up 7 bases; unmatched junction bases: 11. The CDR3 contains 13 residues. The CDR3 spells CACLGGAGNEQFF. CDR3 DNA sequence: TGTGCCTGCCTGGGAGGGGCCGGGAATGAGCAGTTCTTC.